This entry is about one TCR beta chain. No antigen is known for it. This sample is drawn from a study of beta chain features in type 1 diabetes. Whole-study findings and limits: Researchers report that Type 1 diabetes patients had moderately but significantly shorter TCRB CDR3s across all four CD4+ subsets. In the patient group, naive, central memory and Treg TCRB repertoires seemed more alike than in the healthy donor group.

The whole isolated RNA underwent reverse transcription, so sequencing captured expressed TCRB transcripts. Profiling relied on immunoSEQ multiplex PCR, and the TCRdb table lists in-frame clones only, not all of them. Here the sample spans roughly 160,000 clones, around 7.9% being singletons. Every sorted population was more than 95% pure. There are 13 residues in the CDR3. Per germline, CDR1 WSHSY and CDR2 SAAADI. Trimming at V came to 5 bases and at J to 9 bases, leaving 5 bases not matched to a gene. This TCR came from a young man with type 1 diabetes. This rearrangement joins TRBV10-2 to TRBJ1-4; 8 bases align to TRBD1. The specimen was central memory CD4+ T cells from blood. Here the CDR3 reads CASSRGQGQKLFF. In DNA, the CDR3 is TGCGCCAGCAGTAGAGGACAGGGCCAAAAACTGTTTTTT.